This is a list of T cell receptor beta chains from one sample in a study of cytomegalovirus exposure and HLA in healthy donors. Using immunoSEQ multiplex PCR, the repertoire was profiled, and TCRdb retains in-frame clones only, with some absent. The data contain about 150,000 clones, about 85% of them singletons. The sequenced sample was PBMCs. These receptors all come from a man aged 50-60 years in good health and CMV-seropositive. Both conserved end residues are part of each CDR3. The D gene is left open where the match is weak. Expanded clones are given a class, and other clones once, few, many or no size at all.

D | J | size | V | length | DNA | CDR3
- | TRBJ1-6 | once | TRBV7-2 | 13 | TGTGCCAGCAGCTTAGAGAGGAGGGCACCCCTCCACTTT | CASSLERRAPLHF
TRBD1 | TRBJ2-7 | - | TRBV30 | 14 | TGTGCCTGGGACCGGGACAGGGGATCCTACGAGCAGTACTTC | CAWDRDRGSYEQYF
- | TRBJ1-4 | - | TRBV27 | 17 | TGTGCCAGCAGTGATGCAGGGATCCCTCTGTCAAATGAAAAACTGTTTTTT | CASSDAGIPLSNEKLFF
- | TRBJ1-2 | once | TRBV30 | 13 | TGTGCCTGGACCCTAGGGGGGGCCTATGGCTACACCTTC | CAWTLGGAYGYTF
TRBD1 | TRBJ1-1 | - | TRBV7-8 | 16 | TGTGCCAGCAGCTCAGGACAGGGGGCTAGGGGCACTGAAGCTTTCTTT | CASSSGQGARGTEAFF
TRBD2 | TRBJ2-7 | - | TRBV11-3 | 17 | TGTGCCAGCAGCCAAGGGTCCGGGGGGGCCCGCTCCTACGAGCAGTACTTC | CASSQGSGGARSYEQYF
TRBD2 | TRBJ2-3 | once | TRBV11-2 | 16 | TGTGCCAGCAGCGCCCAACTAGCGGGGGGCAAAGATACGCAGTATTTT | CASSAQLAGGKDTQYF
- | TRBJ1-1 | few | TRBV5-1 | 14 | TGCGCCAGCAGTACCCAGACTGCGAACACTGAAGCTTTCTTT | CASSTQTANTEAFF
- | TRBJ1-5 | - | TRBV7-9 | 13 | TGTGCCAGCAGCTTCACTGGTGGTCAGCCCCAGCATTTT | CASSFTGGQPQHF
TRBD2 | TRBJ2-3 | - | TRBV28 | 15 | TGTGCCAGCAGTTTCGCTCTAGCGGGCACAGATACGCAGTATTTT | CASSFALAGTDTQYF
TRBD1 | TRBJ1-4 | - | TRBV2 | 15 | TGTGCCAGCAGACGACAGGGGGCGGCGGCTGAAAAACTGTTTTTT | CASRRQGAAAEKLFF
- | TRBJ2-7 | - | TRBV5-4 | 13 | TGTGCCAGCAGCTTGGACAGGCGCCACGAGCAGTACTTC | CASSLDRRHEQYF
TRBD2 | TRBJ2-3 | - | TRBV7-2 | 16 | TGTGCCAGCAGCTTAGAACTAGCGGCTAACACAGATACGCAGTATTTT | CASSLELAANTDTQYF
- | TRBJ2-5 | - | TRBV7-2 | 13 | TGTGCCAGCAGCCTACTGTACCAAGAGACCCAGTACTTC | CASSLLYQETQYF
TRBD2 | TRBJ2-2 | - | TRBV28 | 14 | TGTGCCAGCAGTTGGGGGGGTAACACCGGGGAGCTGTTTTTT | CASSWGGNTGELFF
TRBD1 | TRBJ1-4 | - | TRBV5-4 | 16 | TGTGCCAGCAGCTCTCGGTCCGGGACAGGGGGTGAAAAACTGTTTTTT | CASSSRSGTGGEKLFF
- | TRBJ2-2 | - | TRBV6-5 | 13 | TGTGCCAGCAGTTATCGTAGAGCCGGGGAGCTGTTTTTT | CASSYRRAGELFF
TRBD1 | TRBJ1-1 | - | TRBV28 | 13 | TGTGCCAGCACGGACAGGTCGAACACTGAAGCTTTCTTT | CASTDRSNTEAFF
- | TRBJ2-3 | - | TRBV5-1 | 15 | TGCGCCAGCAGCTTGACGGGGGGCCACACAGATACGCAGTATTTT | CASSLTGGHTDTQYF
TRBD1 | TRBJ2-7 | - | TRBV30 | 15 | TGTGCCTGGAGTGCAAACAGGGGGAGCTCCTACGAGCAGTACTTC | CAWSANRGSSYEQYF
- | TRBJ1-4 | - | TRBV18 | 14 | TGTGCCAGCTCACCCTTGTTCGGGGATGAAAAACTGTTTTTT | CASSPLFGDEKLFF
TRBD1 | TRBJ1-1 | - | TRBV4-1 | 16 | TGCGCCAGCAGCCAAGTTCTGCGAGACAGGGGGACTGAAGCTTTCTTT | CASSQVLRDRGTEAFF
- | TRBJ1-5 | - | TRBV7-2 | 14 | TGTGCCAGCAGCTTATTTAGGGAGAATCAGCCCCAGCATTTT | CASSLFRENQPQHF
TRBD1 | TRBJ1-1 | - | TRBV27 | 15 | TGTGCCAGCAGTTTAGACAGGGAGACGAACACTGAAGCTTTCTTT | CASSLDRETNTEAFF
- | TRBJ1-3 | - | TRBV6-5 | 15 | TGTGCCAGCAGTACCCGACAGAGCTCTGGAAACACCATATATTTT | CASSTRQSSGNTIYF
- | TRBJ1-1 | - | TRBV5-1 | 21 | TGCGCCAGCAGTTTGAACCGACAGAGGGGGAATTTTACGTTCTATAGCACTGAAGCTTTCTTT | CASSLNRQRGNFTFYSTEAFF
TRBD1 | TRBJ1-4 | - | TRBV10-2 | 13 | TGCGCCAGCAGTTCAGGGGGCTGGGAAAAACTGTTTTTT | CASSSGGWEKLFF
TRBD2 | TRBJ2-3 | - | TRBV28 | 17 | TGTGCCAGCAGGGAGCCAATAGCGGGAGGGTCCACAGATACGCAGTATTTT | CASREPIAGGSTDTQYF
- | TRBJ2-2 | - | TRBV10-2 | 14 | TGCGCCAGCAGTGAGTGGCTAGGCACCGGGGAGCTGTTTTTT | CASSEWLGTGELFF
- | TRBJ1-2 | - | TRBV2 | 14 | TGTGCCAGCAGTGAAGTCAGGCCCAACTATGGCTACACCTTC | CASSEVRPNYGYTF
- | TRBJ2-3 | - | TRBV7-3 | 16 | TGTGCCAGCAGCTTATTTGGTGGGAGTGGCACAGATACGCAGTATTTT | CASSLFGGSGTDTQYF
- | TRBJ2-7 | - | TRBV2 | 14 | TGTGCCAGCAGTGGCAGGGGCTTAACATACGAGCAGTACTTC | CASSGRGLTYEQYF